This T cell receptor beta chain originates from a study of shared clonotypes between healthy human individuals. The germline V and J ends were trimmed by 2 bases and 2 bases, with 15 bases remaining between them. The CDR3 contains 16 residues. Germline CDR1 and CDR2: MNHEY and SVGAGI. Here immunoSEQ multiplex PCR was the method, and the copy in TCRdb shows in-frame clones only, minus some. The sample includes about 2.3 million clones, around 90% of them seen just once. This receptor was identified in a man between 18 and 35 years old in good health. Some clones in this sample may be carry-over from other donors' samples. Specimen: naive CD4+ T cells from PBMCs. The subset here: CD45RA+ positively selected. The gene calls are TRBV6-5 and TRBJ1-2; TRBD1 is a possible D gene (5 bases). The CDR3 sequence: CASSYLTGTQNYGYTF. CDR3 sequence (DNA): TGTGCCAGCAGTTACCTTACCGGGACCCAGAACTATGGCTACACCTTC.